This T cell receptor (beta chain) is from a study of cytomegalovirus exposure and HLA in healthy donors. Trimming left V 4 bases short and J 1 base short, with 26 bases between. This CDR3 comprises 20 residues. Germline V lookup: CDR1 LNHDA, CDR2 SQIVND (reference sequence). Produced via immunoSEQ multiplex PCR; TCRdb's table is partial and in-frame only. The sample carries about 200,000 clones, more than 75% recorded once. This TCR was sampled from a woman younger than 35 in good health and CMV-seropositive. This chain links TRBV19 with TRBJ1-5; D may be TRBD1 (5 bases). The sample comprised PBMCs. As DNA, the CDR3 is TGTGCCAGTAGTAACTGGGACGCGGGACGCTTCTACCGAAGCAATCAGCCCCAGCATTTT. Its protein is CASSNWDAGRFYRSNQPQHF. The whole variable domain, filled in from reference TRBV19 and TRBJ1-5, reads DGGITQSPKYLFRKEGQNVTLSCEQNLNHDAMYWYRQDPGQGLRLIYYSQIVNDFQKGDIAEGYSVSREKKESFPLTVTSAQKNPTAFYLCASSNWDAGRFYRSNQPQHFGDGTRLSIL.